This TCR beta chain was profiled in a study of shared clonotypes between healthy human individuals. Study overall: Each donor contributed plates that comprised three CD4 naive, three CD4 memory, two CD8 naive and one CD8 memory. Study-level results: The represented genetic and exposure-history diversity was limited by the small number of donors.

Sequencing was performed with immunoSEQ multiplex PCR; in TCRdb, only in-frame clones are kept and a portion is missing. The sample gives about 2.4 million clones, roughly 93% of which show up once; approximately 0.35% is in the top ten. Worth noting for this clone: Antigen: not known. At one end the junction does not follow the germline gene, possibly because of a read error.

The CDR3 consists of 15 residues. CDR1 is MNHEY, CDR2 SVGAGI, per germline. The TCR was taken from a young man in good health. Some clones in this sample may be carry-over from other donors' samples. The sample taken for sequencing was naive CD4+ T cells from PBMCs. Subset here: CD45RA+ positively selected. The V gene is TRBV6-5, the J gene TRBJ1-2, with 10 bases identical to TRBD1. As DNA, the CDR3 is TGTGCCAGCACTTACGAGGGGACAGGGGTATCTGGCTACACCTTC. As protein: CASTYEGTGVSGYTF.